A selection of T cell receptor beta chains follows, all from one sample in a study of CD8+CD57+ T cells in acquired aplastic anemia. Each CDR3 protein is one row after TCRdb ran MiXCR on the reads. This table has some 150,000 distinct CDR3 sequences, under 55% appearing once. Sequencing was carried out using sorted CD4+, CD8+, or CD8+CD57+ T cells (not recorded which) from PBMCs. The receptors were gathered from a human donor with aplastic anemia. Each CDR3 is given with its conserved first and last residue. The D gene is left open where the match is weak. Rows may omit the clone size; those that give it use once, few, many or a size class.

NA	NA	TRBV7-8	TRBJ1-1	TGTGCCAGCAGGAAACAGGTGAACACTGAAGCTTTCTTT	CASRKQVNTEAFF
TRBD2	many	TRBV7-3	TRBJ2-3	TGTGCCAGCAGCTTAAATGTTTTCGGGGGGACCCACACAGATACGCAGTATTTT	CASSLNVFGGTHTDTQYF
NA	many	TRBV2	TRBJ1-2	TGTGCCAGCAGTGAAGTCCAGGGTCCCTATGGCTACACCTTC	CASSEVQGPYGYTF
TRBD1	NA	TRBV7-3	TRBJ2-7	TGTGCCAGCAGCCCGACAGGGGGCTGGCACGAGCAGTACTTC	CASSPTGGWHEQYF
NA	many	TRBV4-2	TRBJ1-1	TGTGCCAGCAGCCGCGGTCCGGACAGGAACACTGAAGCTTTCTTT	CASSRGPDRNTEAFF
NA	once	TRBV5-4	TRBJ2-1	TGTGCCAGCAGCTGGGGAGGGGGGGCCAATAATGAGCAGTTCTTC	CASSWGGGANNEQFF
TRBD2	many	TRBV20-1	TRBJ2-7	TGCAGTGCTAGGGCTAGCGGCGAAGGCGAGCAGTACTTC	CSARASGEGEQYF
NA	many	TRBV27	TRBJ1-2	TGTGCCAGCACCTCTGGGCGAGCGAATAGTGGCTACACCTTC	CASTSGRANSGYTF
NA	NA	TRBV12-3/TRBV12-4	TRBJ2-3	TGTGCCAGCAGTCCCCAGGCGACAGATACGCAGTATTTT	CASSPQATDTQYF
NA	many	TRBV7-7	TRBJ2-3	TGTGCTAGCACCACCCCCAGGGTGGGAGATACGCAGTATTTT	CASTTPRVGDTQYF
NA	few	TRBV24-1	TRBJ2-2	TGTGCCACCAGTGTAGCTGGGAAGAACACCGGGGAGCTGTTTTTT	CATSVAGKNTGELFF
NA	many	TRBV3-1	TRBJ1-1	TGTGCCAGCATCCTAACAGGGAACACTGAAGCTTTCTTT	CASILTGNTEAFF
NA	few	TRBV10-3	TRBJ1-5	TGTGCCAGCAGCCTTCCCCCAGGGAATGGCAATCAGCCCCAGCATTTT	CASSLPPGNGNQPQHF
TRBD1	NA	TRBV2	TRBJ1-6	TGTGCCAGCAGTGATAGGACAGGGTCTTATTCACCCCTCCACTTT	CASSDRTGSYSPLHF
TRBD1	NA	TRBV9	TRBJ2-7	TGTGCCAGCAGCAAAGGGACAGGGAACGAGCAGTACTTC	CASSKGTGNEQYF
NA	NA	TRBV2	TRBJ2-1	TGTGCCAGCAGCCAGGTTGGGTGGGGGGCCCGGGGGAATGAGCAGTTCTTC	CASSQVGWGARGNEQFF
NA	many	TRBV19	TRBJ2-3	TGTGCCAGTACCCCCACGACAGGTTTAGATACGCAGTATTTT	CASTPTTGLDTQYF
NA	NA	TRBV15	TRBJ2-7	TGTGCCACCAGCAGCTCTACGAAGCAGTACTTC	CATSSSTKQYF
TRBD1	NA	TRBV11-2	TRBJ2-7	TGTGCCAGCAGCTCGGGGACAGTTAAGGTGAACTTCGAGCAGTACTTC	CASSSGTVKVNFEQYF
NA	NA	TRBV29-1	TRBJ2-7	TGCAGCGTGGGCGACTACGAGCAGTACTTC	CSVGDYEQYF
NA	many	TRBV7-2	TRBJ1-1	TGTGCCAGCAGCTTAGGGGGGGGCAACACTGAAGCTTTCTTT	CASSLGGGNTEAFF
NA	many	TRBV12-3/TRBV12-4	TRBJ1-1	TGTGCCAGCAGTTTCGGGGTTTCTGAAGCTTTCTTT	CASSFGVSEAFF
TRBD2	many	TRBV20-1	TRBJ2-7	TGCAGTGCTGACCAAGGCGGGAGCGCCTACGAGCAGTACTTC	CSADQGGSAYEQYF
NA	few	TRBV7-9	TRBJ2-1	TGTGCCAGCAGCTTAGATAGCGATGAGCAGTTCTTC	CASSLDSDEQFF
NA	NA	TRBV2	TRBJ1-2	TGTGCCAGCGGGAACAGCCTGAAGAACTATGGCTACACCTTC	CASGNSLKNYGYTF
NA	NA	TRBV19	TRBJ1-2	TGTGCCAGTAGTATAGTTTTCGGGGGCTTCGGGACCTTACCTCTAAACTATGGCTACACCTTC	CASSIVFGGFGTLPLNYGYTF
NA	few	TRBV6-1	TRBJ2-1	TGTGCCAGCACTGGGCACTCGGACTCGAATGAGCAGTTCTTC	CASTGHSDSNEQFF
TRBD1	NA	TRBV5-1	TRBJ1-4	TGCGCCAGCAGCTCCGGGACAGGGTTTAGGAGCGGTGAAAAACTGTTTTTT	CASSSGTGFRSGEKLFF
NA	few	TRBV7-9	TRBJ1-6	TGTGCCAGCAGCTTAGACATCTCACCCCTCCACTTT	CASSLDISPLHF
NA	NA	TRBV7-2	TRBJ1-6	TGTGCCAGCAGCAAGCTTAACCTCTCACCCCTCCACTTT	CASSKLNLSPLHF
NA	few	TRBV29-1	TRBJ1-1	TGCAGCGTTGATGAGGGGCTAATGAACACTGAAGCTTTCTTT	CSVDEGLMNTEAFF
NA	many	TRBV19	TRBJ2-7	TGTGCCAGTAGGGGGGACGCCTACGAGCAGTACTTC	CASRGDAYEQYF
NA	many	TRBV10-3	TRBJ1-5	TGTGCCATCCGCTTTGAGGGGGGCTCCTCTCAGCCCCAGCATTTT	CAIRFEGGSSQPQHF
NA	NA	TRBV10-3	TRBJ1-1	TGTGCCATCAGTGAGTCGAAGGGGAACACTGAAGCTTTCTTT	CAISESKGNTEAFF
NA	many	TRBV19	TRBJ2-3	TGTGCCAGTAGTATGGTCGGGGTCGCGACAGATACGCAGTATTTT	CASSMVGVATDTQYF
TRBD2	once	TRBV20-1	TRBJ2-5	TGCAGTCATCTAGCTCCCGGGCGGGGGGAGACCCAGTACTTC	CSHLAPGRGETQYF
NA	many	TRBV20-1	TRBJ1-1	TGCAGTGCTCCCCGCACGGGCGGGAACACTGAAGCTTTCTTT	CSAPRTGGNTEAFF